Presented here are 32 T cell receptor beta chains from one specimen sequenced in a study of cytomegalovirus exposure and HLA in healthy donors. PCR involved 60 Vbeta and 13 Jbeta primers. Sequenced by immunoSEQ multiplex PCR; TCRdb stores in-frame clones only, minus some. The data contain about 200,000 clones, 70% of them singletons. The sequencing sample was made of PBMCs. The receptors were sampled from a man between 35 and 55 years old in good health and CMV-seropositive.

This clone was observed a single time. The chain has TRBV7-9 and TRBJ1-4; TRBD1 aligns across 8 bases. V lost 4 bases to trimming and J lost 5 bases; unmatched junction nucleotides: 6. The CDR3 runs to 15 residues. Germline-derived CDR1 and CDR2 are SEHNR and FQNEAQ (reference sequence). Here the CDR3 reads CASSSSGQANEKLFF. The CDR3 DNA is TGTGCCAGCAGCTCCTCGGGACAGGCAAATGAAAAACTGTTTTTT.

For the CDR3, the DNA is TGTGCCAGCAGCCCCGAGGGACAGGGGGCCCACGAGCAGTACTTC. This gives the protein CASSPEGQGAHEQYF. The gene calls are TRBV7-6 and TRBJ2-5; 12 bases match TRBD1. The J call may be faulty, since TRBJ2-7 better matches the DNA end. Germline V gene sequence: CDR1 SGHVS, CDR2 FNYEAQ. The CDR3 contains 15 residues.

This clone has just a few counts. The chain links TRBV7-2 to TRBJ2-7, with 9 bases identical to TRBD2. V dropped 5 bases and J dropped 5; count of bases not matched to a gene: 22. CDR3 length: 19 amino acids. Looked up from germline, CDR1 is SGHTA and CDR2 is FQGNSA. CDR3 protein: CASSPVRQAGGRVVNEQYF. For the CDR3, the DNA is TGTGCCAGCAGCCCCGTCCGGCAGGCGGGGGGGCGAGTGGTAAACGAGCAGTACTTC. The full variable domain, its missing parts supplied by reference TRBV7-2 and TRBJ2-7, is GAGVSQSPSNKVTEKGKDVELRCDPISGHTALYWYRQSLGQGLEFLIYFQGNSAPDKSGLPSDRFSAERTGGSVSTLTIQRTQQEDSAVYLCASSPVRQAGGRVVNEQYFGPGTRLTVT.

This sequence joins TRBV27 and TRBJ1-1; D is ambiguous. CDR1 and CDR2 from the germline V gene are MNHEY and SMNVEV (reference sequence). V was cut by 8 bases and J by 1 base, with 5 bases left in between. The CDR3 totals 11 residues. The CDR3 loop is CASGGNTEAFF. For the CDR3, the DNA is TGTGCCAGCGGCGGGAACACTGAAGCTTTCTTT.

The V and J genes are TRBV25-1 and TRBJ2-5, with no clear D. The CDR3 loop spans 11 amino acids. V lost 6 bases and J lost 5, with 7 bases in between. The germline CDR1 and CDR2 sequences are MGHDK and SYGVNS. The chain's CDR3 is CASSQRETQYF. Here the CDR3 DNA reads TGTGCCAGCAGCCAGAGGGAGACCCAGTACTTC.

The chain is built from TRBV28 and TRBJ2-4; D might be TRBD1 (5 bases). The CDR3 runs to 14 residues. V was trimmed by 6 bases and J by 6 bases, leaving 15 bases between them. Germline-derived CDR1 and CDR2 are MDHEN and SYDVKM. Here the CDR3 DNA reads TGTGCCAGCAGGACAGAACCTACCTTAAACATTCAGTACTTC. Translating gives CASRTEPTLNIQYF.

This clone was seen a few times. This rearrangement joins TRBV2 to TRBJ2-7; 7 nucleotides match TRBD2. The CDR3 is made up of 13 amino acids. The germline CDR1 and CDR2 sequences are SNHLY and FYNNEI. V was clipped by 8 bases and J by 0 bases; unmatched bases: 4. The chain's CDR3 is CASLGGDSYEQYF. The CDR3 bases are TGTGCCAGCTTGGGGGGGGACTCCTACGAGCAGTACTTC.

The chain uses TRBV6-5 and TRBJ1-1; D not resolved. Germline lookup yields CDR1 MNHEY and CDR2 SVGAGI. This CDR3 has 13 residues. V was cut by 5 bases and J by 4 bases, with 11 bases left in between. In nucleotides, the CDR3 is TGTGCCAGCAGTCCAGGTGGTATCACTGAAGCTTTCTTT. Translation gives CASSPGGITEAFF.

CDR3 nucleotide sequence: TGTGCCAGCAGCGGTCCAGGCACAGATACGCAGTATTTT. Amino acid sequence: CASSGPGTDTQYF. The chain carries TRBV9 and TRBJ2-3; no reliable D call. The length of the CDR3 is 13 residues. Germline V CDR1 and CDR2: SGDLS, YYNGEE. The V and J ends lost 3 bases and 1 base respectively, with 6 bases between them.

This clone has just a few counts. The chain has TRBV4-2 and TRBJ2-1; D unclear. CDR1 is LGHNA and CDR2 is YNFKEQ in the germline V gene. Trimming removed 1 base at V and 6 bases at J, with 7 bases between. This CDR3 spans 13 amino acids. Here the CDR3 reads CASSQVATNEQFF. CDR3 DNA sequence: TGTGCCAGCAGCCAAGTGGCCACCAATGAGCAGTTCTTC.

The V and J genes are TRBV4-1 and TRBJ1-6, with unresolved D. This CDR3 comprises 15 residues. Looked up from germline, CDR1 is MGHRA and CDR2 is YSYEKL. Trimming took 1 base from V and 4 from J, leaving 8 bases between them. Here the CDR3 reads CASSQVGSYNSPLHF. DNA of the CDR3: TGCGCCAGCAGCCAAGTTGGCAGTTATAATTCACCCCTCCACTTT.

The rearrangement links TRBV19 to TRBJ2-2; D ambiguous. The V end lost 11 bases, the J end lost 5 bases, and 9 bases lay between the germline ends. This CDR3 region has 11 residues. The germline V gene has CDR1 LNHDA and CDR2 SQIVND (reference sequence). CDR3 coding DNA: TGTGCCGGGCTTCAGACCGGGGAGCTGTTTTTT. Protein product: CAGLQTGELFF.

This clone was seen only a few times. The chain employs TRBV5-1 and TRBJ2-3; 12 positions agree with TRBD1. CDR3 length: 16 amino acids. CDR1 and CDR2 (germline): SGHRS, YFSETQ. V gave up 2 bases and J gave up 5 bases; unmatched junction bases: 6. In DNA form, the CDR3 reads TGCGCCAGCAGCTTAGCCGGGACAGGGGGCCGAGATACGCAGTATTTT. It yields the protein CASSLAGTGGRDTQYF.

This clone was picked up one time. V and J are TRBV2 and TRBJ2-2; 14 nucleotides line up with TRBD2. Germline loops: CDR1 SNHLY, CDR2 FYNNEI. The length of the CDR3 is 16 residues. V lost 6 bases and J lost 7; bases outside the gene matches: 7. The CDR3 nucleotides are TGTGCCAGCAGCCCCGGACTAGCGGGGGGAGTCGGGGAGCTGTTTTTT. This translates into CASSPGLAGGVGELFF. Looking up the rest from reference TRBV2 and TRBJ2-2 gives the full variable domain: EPEVTQTPSHQVTQMGQEVILRCVPISNHLYFYWYRQILGQKVEFLVSFYNNEISEKSEIFDDQFSVERPDGSNFTLKIRSTKLEDSAMYFCASSPGLAGGVGELFFGEGSRLTVL.

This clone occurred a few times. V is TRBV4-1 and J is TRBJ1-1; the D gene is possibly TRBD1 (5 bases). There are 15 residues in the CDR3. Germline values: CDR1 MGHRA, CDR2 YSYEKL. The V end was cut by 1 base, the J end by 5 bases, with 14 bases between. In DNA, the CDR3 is TGCGCCAGCAGCCAAGGGGGGGGTGCGGGTACTGAAGCTTTCTTT. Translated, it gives CASSQGGGAGTEAFF.

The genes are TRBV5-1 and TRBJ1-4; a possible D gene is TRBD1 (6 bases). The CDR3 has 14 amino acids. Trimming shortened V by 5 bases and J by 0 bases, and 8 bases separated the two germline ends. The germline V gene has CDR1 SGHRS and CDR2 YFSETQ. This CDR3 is CASSPGATNEKLFF. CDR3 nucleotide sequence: TGCGCCAGCAGTCCAGGGGCAACTAATGAAAAACTGTTTTTT.

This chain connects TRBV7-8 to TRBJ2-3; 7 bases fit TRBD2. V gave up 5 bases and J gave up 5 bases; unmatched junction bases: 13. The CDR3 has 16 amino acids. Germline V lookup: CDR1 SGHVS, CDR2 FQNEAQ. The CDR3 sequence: CASSQGSEPGGDTQYF. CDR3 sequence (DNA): TGTGCCAGCAGCCAGGGTAGTGAGCCGGGGGGAGATACGCAGTATTTT.

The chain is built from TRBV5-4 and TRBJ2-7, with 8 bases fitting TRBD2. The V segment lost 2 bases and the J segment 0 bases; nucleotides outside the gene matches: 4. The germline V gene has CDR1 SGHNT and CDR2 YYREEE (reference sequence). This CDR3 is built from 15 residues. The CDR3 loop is CASSFTRGASYEQYF. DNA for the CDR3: TGTGCCAGCAGCTTCACGCGGGGGGCCTCCTACGAGCAGTACTTC. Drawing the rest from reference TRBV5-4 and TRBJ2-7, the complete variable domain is ETGVTQSPTHLIKTRGQQVTLRCSSQSGHNTVSWYQQALGQGPQFIFQYYREEENGRGNFPPRFSGLQFPNYSSELNVNALELDDSALYLCASSFTRGASYEQYFGPGTRLTVT.

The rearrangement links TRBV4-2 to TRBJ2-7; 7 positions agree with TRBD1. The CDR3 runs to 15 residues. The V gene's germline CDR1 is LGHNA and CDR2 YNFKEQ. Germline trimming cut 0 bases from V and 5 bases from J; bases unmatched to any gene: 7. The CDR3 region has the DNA TGTGCCAGCAGCCAAGAAACAGGGGTAATCGACGAGCAGTACTTC. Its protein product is CASSQETGVIDEQYF.

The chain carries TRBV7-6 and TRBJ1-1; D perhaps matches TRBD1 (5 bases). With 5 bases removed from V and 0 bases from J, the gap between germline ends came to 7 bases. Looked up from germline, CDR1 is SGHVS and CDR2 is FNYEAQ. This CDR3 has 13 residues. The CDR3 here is CASSPTVNTEAFF. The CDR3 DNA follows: TGTGCCAGCAGCCCGACAGTGAACACTGAAGCTTTCTTT.

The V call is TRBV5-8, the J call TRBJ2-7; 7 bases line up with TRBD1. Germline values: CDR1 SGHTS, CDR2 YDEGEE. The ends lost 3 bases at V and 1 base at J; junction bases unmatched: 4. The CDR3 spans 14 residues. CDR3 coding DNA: TGTGCCAGCAGCTCGTGGACAGGTTCCTACGAGCAGTACTTC. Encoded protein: CASSSWTGSYEQYF. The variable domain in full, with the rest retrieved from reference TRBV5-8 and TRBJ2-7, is EAGVTQSPTHLIKTRGQQATLRCSPISGHTSVYWYQQALGLGLQFLLWYDEGEERNRGNFPPRFSGRQFPNYSSELNVNALELEDSALYLCASSSWTGSYEQYFGPGTRLTVT.

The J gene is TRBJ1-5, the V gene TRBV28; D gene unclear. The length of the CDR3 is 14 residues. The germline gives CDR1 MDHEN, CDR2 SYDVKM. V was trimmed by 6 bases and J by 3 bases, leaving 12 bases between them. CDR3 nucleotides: TGTGCCAGCAGACCGGACGGGGTCAATCAGCCCCAGCATTTT. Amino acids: CASRPDGVNQPQHF.

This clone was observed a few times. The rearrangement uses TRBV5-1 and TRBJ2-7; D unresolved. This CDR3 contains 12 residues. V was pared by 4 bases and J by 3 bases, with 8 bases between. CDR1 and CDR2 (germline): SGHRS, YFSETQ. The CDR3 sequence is CASSQLNYEQYF. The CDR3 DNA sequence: TGCGCCAGCAGCCAACTCAACTACGAGCAGTACTTC.

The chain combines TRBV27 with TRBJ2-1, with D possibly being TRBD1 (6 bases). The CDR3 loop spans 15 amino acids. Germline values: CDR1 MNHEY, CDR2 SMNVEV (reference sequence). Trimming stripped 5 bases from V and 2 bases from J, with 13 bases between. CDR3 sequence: CASSPTTGPYNEQFF. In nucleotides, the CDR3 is TGTGCCAGCAGTCCAACGACAGGACCCTACAATGAGCAGTTCTTC.

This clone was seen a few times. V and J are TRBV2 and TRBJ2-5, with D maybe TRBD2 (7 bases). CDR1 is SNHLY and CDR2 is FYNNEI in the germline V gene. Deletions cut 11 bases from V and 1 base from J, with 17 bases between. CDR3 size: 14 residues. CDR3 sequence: CAGGGGGRQETQYF. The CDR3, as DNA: TGTGCCGGAGGGGGGGGTGGGCGCCAAGAGACCCAGTACTTC.

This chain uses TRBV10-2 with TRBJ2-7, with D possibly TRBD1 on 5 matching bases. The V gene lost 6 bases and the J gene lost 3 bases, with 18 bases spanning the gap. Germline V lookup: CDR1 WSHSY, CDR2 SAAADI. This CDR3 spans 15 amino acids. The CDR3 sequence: CASSGPPGLSYEQYF. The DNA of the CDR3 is TGCGCCAGCAGCGGCCCCCCAGGGCTCAGCTACGAGCAGTACTTC.

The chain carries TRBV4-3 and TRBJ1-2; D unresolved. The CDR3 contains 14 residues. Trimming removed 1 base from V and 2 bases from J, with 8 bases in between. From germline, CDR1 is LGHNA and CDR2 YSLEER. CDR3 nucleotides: TGCGCCAGCAGCCAAGCCACGGGAAACTATGGCTACACCTTC. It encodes CASSQATGNYGYTF.

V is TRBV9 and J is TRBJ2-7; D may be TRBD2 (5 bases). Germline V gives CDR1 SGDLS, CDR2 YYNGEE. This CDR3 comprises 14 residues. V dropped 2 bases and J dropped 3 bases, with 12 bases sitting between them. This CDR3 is CASSVQPRGYEQYF. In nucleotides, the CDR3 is TGTGCCAGCAGCGTCCAACCCCGGGGCTACGAGCAGTACTTC.

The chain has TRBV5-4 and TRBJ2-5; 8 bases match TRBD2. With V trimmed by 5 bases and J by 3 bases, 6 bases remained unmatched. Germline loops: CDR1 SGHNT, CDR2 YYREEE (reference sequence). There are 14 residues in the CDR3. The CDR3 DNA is TGTGCCAGCAGTTGGCGGGGGGCCAAAGAGACCCAGTACTTC. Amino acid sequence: CASSWRGAKETQYF. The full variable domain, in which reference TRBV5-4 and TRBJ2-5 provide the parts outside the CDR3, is ETGVTQSPTHLIKTRGQQVTLRCSSQSGHNTVSWYQQALGQGPQFIFQYYREEENGRGNFPPRFSGLQFPNYSSELNVNALELDDSALYLCASSWRGAKETQYFGPGTRLLVL.

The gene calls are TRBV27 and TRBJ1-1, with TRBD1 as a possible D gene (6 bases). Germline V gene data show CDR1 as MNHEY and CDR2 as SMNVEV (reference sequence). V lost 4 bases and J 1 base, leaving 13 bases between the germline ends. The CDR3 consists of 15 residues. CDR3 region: CASSSYRDGNTEAFF. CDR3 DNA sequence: TGTGCCAGCAGTTCTTACAGGGATGGGAACACTGAAGCTTTCTTT.

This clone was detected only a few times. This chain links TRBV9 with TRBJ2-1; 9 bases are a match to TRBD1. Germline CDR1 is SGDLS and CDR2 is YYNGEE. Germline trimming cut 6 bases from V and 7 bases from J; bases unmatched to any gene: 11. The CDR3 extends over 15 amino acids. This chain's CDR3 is CASTREGTGRNEQFF. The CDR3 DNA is TGTGCCAGCACAAGAGAGGGGACAGGGAGGAATGAGCAGTTCTTC.

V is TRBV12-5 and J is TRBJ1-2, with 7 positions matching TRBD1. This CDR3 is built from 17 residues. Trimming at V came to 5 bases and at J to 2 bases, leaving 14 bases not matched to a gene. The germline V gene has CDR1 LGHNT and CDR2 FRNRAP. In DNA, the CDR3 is TGTGCTAGTGGTGCGCCCATGGGACAGCCCCCCAACTATGGCTACACCTTC. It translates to CASGAPMGQPPNYGYTF.